The source of this T cell receptor beta chain is a study of CD4 T cells in relation to SARS-CoV-2 and coronaviruses. TCRdb's table, derived via immunoSEQ multiplex PCR, lists solely in-frame clones and lacks some. In the table there are about 37,000 clones, 70% to 90% of which are singletons. Note on this clone: Its target is not known.

There are 15 residues in the CDR3. J was trimmed by 4 bases and V by 6 bases; bases with no gene match: 8. Germline loops: CDR1 SNHLY, CDR2 FYNNEI. Regarding the study as a whole: Samples before the pandemic and after infection were not matched within any donor.

The TCR comes from an adult with COVID-19. The J gene is TRBJ2-3, the V gene TRBV2; the match to TRBD2 covers 9 bases. Sequencing was done on a sample of memory CD4+ T cells from PBMCs. Here the CDR3 DNA reads TGTGCCAGCAGGGATAGCGGGAGTCCCGCAGATACGCAGTATTTT. It encodes CASRDSGSPADTQYF.